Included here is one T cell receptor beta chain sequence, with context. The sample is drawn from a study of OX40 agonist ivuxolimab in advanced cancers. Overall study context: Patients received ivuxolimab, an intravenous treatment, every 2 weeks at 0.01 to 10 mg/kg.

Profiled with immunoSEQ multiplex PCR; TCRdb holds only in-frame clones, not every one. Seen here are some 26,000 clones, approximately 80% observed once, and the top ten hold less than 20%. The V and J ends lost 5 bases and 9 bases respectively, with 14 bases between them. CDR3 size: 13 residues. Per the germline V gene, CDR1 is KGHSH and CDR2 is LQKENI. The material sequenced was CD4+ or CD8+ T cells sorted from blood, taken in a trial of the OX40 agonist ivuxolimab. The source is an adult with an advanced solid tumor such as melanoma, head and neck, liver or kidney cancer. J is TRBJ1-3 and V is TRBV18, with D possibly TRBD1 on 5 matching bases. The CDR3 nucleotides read TGTGCCAGCTCAATCGACTCAGGGACCACCATATATTTT. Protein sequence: CASSIDSGTTIYF.